The present entry profiles one T cell receptor (beta chain) with its context. This sample was included in a study of blood T cell repertoires in COVID-19. Across the study: The United States, Italy and Spain supplied acute and convalescent COVID-19 samples. PBMCs, B-cell-depleted T cells, or T cells were the source of the cDNA or gDNA that made up the material.

V lost 3 bases and J lost 2; bases outside the gene matches: 5. From germline, CDR1 is SNHLY and CDR2 FYNNEI. The CDR3 loop spans 15 amino acids. Original data processing: Reference gene primers were amplified, and this amplification served to estimate nucleated cell counts. Clones were sequenced by immunoSEQ multiplex PCR, and TCRdb holds only the in-frame ones, with some missing. The D gene and trimming were derived from the DNA, and the V and J assignments and clone size from that table. The table shows hundreds of thousands of clones, with around 83% occurring only once. The chain couples TRBV2 to TRBJ2-7, with 9 bases aligning to TRBD1. The receptor's source is a man at least 80 years old with acute or convalescent COVID-19. What was sequenced was peripheral blood. The CDR3 nucleotides read TGTGCCAGCAGTGACTATGGGACAGGGACCTACGAGCAGTACTTC. Protein sequence: CASSDYGTGTYEQYF.